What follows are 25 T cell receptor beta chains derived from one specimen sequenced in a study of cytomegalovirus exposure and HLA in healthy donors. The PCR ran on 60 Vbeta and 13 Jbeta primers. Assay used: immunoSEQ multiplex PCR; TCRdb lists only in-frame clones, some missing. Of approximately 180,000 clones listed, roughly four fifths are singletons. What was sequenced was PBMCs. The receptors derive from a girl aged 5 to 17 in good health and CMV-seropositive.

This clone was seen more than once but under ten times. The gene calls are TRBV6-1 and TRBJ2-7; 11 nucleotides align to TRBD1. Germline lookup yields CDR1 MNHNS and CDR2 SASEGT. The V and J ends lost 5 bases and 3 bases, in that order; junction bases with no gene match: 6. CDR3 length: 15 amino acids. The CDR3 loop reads CASSPGTGGVYEQYF. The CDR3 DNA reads TGTGCCAGCAGTCCTGGGACAGGGGGTGTCTACGAGCAGTACTTC.

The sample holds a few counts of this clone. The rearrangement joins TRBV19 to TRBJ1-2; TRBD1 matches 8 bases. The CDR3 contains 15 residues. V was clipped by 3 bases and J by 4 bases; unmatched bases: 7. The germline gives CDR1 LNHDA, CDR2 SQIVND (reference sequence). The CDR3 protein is CASSMSQGGSYGYTF. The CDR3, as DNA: TGTGCCAGTAGTATGTCACAGGGGGGGAGCTATGGCTACACCTTC. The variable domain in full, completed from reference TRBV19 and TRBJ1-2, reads DGGITQSPKYLFRKEGQNVTLSCEQNLNHDAMYWYRQDPGQGLRLIYYSQIVNDFQKGDIAEGYSVSREKKESFPLTVTSAQKNPTAFYLCASSMSQGGSYGYTFGSGTRLTVV.

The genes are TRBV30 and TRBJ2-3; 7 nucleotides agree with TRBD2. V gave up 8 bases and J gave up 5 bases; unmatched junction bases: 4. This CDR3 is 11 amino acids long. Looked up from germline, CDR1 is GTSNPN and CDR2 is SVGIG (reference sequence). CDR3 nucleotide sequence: TGTGCCGGGGGGGGTAGAGATACGCAGTATTTT. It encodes CAGGGRDTQYF.

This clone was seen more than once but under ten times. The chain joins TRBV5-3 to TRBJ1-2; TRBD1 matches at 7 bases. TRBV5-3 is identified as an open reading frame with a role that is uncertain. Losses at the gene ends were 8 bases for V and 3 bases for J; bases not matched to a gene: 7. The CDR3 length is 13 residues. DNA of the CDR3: TGTGCCAGGGAAAAAACAGGGGACTATGGCTACACCTTC. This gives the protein CAREKTGDYGYTF.

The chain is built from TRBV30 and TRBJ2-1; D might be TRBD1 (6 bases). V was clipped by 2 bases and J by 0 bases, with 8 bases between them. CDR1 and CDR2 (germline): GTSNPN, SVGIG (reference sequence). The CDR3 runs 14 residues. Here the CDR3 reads CAWSRGSSYNEQFF. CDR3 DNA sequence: TGTGCCTGGAGTAGGGGGAGCTCCTACAATGAGCAGTTCTTC.

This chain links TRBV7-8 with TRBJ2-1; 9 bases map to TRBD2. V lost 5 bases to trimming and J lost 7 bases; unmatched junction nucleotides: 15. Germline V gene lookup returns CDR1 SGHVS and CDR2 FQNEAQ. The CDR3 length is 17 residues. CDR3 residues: CASSLKPGTSRYNEQFF. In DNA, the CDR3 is TGTGCCAGCAGCCTGAAGCCCGGGACTAGCCGATATAATGAGCAGTTCTTC.

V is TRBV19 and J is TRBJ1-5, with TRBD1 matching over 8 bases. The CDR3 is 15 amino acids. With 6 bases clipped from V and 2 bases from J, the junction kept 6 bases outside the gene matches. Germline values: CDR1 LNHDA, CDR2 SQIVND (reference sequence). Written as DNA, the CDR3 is TGTGCCAGTAGCCCGGACAGGGTGGGCAATCAGCCCCAGCATTTT. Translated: CASSPDRVGNQPQHF.

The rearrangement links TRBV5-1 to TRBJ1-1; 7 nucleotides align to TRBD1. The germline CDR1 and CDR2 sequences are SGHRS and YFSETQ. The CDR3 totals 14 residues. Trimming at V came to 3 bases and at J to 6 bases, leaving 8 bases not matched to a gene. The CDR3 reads CASSWDSRGSEAFF. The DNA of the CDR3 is TGCGCCAGCAGCTGGGACAGTAGGGGGTCTGAAGCTTTCTTT.

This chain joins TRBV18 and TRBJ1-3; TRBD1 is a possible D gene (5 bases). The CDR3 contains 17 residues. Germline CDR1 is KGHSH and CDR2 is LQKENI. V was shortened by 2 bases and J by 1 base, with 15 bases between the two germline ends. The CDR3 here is CASSPADRLTSGNTIYF. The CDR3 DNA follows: TGTGCCAGCTCACCAGCCGACAGATTAACGTCTGGAAACACCATATATTTT.

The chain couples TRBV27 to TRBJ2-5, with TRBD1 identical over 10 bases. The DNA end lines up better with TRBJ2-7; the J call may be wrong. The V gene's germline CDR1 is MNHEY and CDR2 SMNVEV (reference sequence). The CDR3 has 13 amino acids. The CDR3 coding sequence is TGTGCCACCTCGGGACAGGGGTTAAACGAGCAGTACTTC. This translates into CATSGQGLNEQYF.

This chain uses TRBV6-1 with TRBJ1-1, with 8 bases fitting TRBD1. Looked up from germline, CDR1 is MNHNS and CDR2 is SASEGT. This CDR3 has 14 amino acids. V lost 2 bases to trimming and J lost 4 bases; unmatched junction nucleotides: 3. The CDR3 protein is CASSETGGVTEAFF. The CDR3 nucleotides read TGTGCCAGCAGTGAAACAGGGGGGGTCACTGAAGCTTTCTTT.

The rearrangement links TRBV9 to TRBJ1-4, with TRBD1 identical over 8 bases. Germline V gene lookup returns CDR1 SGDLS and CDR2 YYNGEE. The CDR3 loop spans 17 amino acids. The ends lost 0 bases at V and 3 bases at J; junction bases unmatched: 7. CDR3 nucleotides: TGTGCCAGCAGCGTAGGGGCAGGGGGCAATGCTAATGAAAAACTGTTTTTT. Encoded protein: CASSVGAGGNANEKLFF.

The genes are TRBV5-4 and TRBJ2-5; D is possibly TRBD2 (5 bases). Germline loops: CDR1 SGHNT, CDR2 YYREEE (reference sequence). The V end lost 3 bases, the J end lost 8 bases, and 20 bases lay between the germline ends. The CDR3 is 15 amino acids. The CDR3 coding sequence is TGTGCCAGCAGCTCCTCCTTGAGCGGCTCAGGAACCCAGTACTTC. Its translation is CASSSSLSGSGTQYF.

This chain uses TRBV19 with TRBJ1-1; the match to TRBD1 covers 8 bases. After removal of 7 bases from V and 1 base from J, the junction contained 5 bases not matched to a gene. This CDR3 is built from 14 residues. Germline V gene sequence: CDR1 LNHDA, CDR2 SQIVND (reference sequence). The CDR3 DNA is TGTGCCAGTACCCGGGGACAGGCGAACACTGAAGCTTTCTTT. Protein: CASTRGQANTEAFF. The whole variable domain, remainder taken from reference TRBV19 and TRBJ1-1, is DGGITQSPKYLFRKEGQNVTLSCEQNLNHDAMYWYRQDPGQGLRLIYYSQIVNDFQKGDIAEGYSVSREKKESFPLTVTSAQKNPTAFYLCASTRGQANTEAFFGQGTRLTVV.

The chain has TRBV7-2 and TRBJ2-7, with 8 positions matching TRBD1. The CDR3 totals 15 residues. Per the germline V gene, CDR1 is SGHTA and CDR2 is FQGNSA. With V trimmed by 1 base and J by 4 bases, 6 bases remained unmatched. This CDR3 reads CASSLDQGARYEQYF. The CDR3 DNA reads TGTGCCAGCAGCTTAGACCAGGGGGCGAGGTACGAGCAGTACTTC.

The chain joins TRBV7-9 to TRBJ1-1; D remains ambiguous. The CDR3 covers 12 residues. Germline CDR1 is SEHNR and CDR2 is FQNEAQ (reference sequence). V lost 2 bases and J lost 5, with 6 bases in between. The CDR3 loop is CASSLPLTEAFF. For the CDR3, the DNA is TGTGCCAGCAGCTTACCACTGACTGAAGCTTTCTTT.

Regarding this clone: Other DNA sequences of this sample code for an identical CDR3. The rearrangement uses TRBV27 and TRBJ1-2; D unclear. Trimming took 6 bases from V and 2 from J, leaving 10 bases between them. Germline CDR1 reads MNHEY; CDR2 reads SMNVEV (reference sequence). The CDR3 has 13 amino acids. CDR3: CASSLGQNYGYTF. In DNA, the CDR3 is TGTGCCAGCAGCCTTGGCCAGAACTATGGCTACACCTTC.

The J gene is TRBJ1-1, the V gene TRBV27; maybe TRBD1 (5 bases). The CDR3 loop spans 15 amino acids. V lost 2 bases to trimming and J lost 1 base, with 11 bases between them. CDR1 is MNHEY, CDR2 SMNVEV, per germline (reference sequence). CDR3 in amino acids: CASSLSRTRNTEAFF. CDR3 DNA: TGTGCCAGCAGTTTAAGTCGGACAAGGAACACTGAAGCTTTCTTT.

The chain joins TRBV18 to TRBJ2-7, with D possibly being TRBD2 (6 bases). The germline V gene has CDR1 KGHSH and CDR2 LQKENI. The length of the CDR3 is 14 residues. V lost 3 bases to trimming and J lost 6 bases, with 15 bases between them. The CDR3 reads CASSPTRSRPEQYF. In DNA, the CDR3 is TGTGCCAGCTCACCGACTAGAAGTAGACCCGAGCAGTACTTC.

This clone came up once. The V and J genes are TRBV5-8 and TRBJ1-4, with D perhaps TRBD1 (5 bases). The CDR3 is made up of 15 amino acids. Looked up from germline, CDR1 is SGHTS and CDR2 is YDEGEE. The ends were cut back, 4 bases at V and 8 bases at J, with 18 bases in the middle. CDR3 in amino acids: CASSGGDAKKEKLFF. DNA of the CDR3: TGTGCCAGCAGCGGGGGGGACGCTAAGAAGGAAAAACTGTTTTTT.

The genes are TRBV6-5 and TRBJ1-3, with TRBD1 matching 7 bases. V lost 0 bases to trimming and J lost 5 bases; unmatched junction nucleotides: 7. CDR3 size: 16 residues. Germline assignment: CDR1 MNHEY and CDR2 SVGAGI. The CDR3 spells CASSYSRQGKRNTIYF. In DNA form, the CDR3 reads TGTGCCAGCAGTTACTCCAGACAGGGTAAAAGAAACACCATATATTTT.

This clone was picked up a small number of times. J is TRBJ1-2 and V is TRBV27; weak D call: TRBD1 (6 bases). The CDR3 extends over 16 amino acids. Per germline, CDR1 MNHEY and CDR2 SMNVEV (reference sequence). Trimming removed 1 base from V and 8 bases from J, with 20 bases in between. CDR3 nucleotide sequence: TGTGCCAGCAGTTTATACCCGGGGGGGGCTTGGGAAGGCTACACCTTC. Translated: CASSLYPGGAWEGYTF.

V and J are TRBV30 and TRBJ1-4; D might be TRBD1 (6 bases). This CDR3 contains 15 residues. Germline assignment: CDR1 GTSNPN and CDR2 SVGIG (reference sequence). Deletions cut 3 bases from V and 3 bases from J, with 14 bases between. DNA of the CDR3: TGTGCCTGGAGCCACAGGACAGTGTCTAATGAAAAACTGTTTTTT. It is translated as CAWSHRTVSNEKLFF.

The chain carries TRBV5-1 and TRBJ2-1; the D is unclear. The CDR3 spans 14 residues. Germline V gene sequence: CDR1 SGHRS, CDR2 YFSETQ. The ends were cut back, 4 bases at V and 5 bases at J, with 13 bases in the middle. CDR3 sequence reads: CASSPFQANNEQFF. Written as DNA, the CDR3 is TGCGCCAGCAGCCCATTCCAGGCAAACAATGAGCAGTTCTTC.

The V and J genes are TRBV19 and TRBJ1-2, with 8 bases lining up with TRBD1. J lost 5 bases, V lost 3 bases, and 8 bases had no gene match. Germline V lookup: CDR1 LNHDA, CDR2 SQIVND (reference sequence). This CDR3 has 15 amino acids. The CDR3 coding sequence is TGTGCCAGTAGTATTATCGGGACAGGCTTGTATGGCTACACCTTC. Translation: CASSIIGTGLYGYTF.